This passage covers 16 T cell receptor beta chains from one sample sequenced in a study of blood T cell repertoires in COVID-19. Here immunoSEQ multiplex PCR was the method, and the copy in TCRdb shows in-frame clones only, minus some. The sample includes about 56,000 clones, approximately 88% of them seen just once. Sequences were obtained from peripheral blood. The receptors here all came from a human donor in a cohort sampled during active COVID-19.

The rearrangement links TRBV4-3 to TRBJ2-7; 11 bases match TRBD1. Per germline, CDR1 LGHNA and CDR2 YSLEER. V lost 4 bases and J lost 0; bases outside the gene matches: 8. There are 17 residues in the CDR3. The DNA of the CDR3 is TGCGCCAGCAGCCCCGGGACAGGGGGTTTCCCCTCCTACGAGCAGTACTTC. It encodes CASSPGTGGFPSYEQYF.

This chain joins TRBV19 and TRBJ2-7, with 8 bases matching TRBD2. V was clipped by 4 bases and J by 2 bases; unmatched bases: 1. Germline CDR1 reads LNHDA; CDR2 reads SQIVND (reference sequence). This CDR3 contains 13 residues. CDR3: CASSTGLAYEQYF. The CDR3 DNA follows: TGTGCCAGTAGTACGGGACTAGCCTACGAGCAGTACTTC.

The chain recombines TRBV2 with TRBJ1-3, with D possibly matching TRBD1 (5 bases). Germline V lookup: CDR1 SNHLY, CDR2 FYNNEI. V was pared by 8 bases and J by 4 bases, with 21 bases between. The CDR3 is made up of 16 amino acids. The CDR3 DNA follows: TGTGCCAGCGGGGCCGAACCGGCCGTGATAGGAAACACCATATATTTT. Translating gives CASGAEPAVIGNTIYF. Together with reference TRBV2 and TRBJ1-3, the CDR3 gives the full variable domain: EPEVTQTPSHQVTQMGQEVILRCVPISNHLYFYWYRQILGQKVEFLVSFYNNEISEKSEIFDDQFSVERPDGSNFTLKIRSTKLEDSAMYFCASGAEPAVIGNTIYFGEGSWLTVV.

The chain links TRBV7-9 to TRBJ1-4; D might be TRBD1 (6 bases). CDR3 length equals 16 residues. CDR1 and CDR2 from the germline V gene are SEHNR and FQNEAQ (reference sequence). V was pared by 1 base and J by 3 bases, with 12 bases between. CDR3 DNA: TGTGCCAGCAGCTTAGGGGATTACAGGGCTAATGAAAAACTGTTTTTT. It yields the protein CASSLGDYRANEKLFF.

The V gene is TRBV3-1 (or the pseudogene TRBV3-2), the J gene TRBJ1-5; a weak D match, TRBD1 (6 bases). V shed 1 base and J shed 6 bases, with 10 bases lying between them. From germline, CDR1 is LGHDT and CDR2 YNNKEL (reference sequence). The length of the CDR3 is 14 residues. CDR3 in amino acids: CASSQAGGGQPQHF. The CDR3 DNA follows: TGTGCCAGCAGCCAAGCGGGAGGGGGTCAGCCCCAGCATTTT.

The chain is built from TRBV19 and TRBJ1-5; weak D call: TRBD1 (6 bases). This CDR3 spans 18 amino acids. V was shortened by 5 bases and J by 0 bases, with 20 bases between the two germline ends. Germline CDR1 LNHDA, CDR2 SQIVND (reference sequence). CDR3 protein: CASSRPGQVSSSNQPQHF. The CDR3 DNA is TGTGCCAGTAGTCGACCGGGACAAGTGTCTAGTAGCAATCAGCCCCAGCATTTT.

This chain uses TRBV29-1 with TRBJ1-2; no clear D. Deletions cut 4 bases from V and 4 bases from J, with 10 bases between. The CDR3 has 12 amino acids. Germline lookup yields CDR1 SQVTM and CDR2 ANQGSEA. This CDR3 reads CSVGSEPYGYTF. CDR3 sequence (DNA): TGCAGCGTTGGCTCGGAGCCCTATGGCTACACCTTC. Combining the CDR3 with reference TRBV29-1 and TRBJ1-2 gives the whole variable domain SAVISQKPSRDICQRGTSLTIQCQVDSQVTMMFWYRQQPGQSLTLIATANQGSEATYESGFVIDKFPISRPNLTFSTLTVSNMSPEDSSIYLCSVGSEPYGYTFGSGTRLTVV.

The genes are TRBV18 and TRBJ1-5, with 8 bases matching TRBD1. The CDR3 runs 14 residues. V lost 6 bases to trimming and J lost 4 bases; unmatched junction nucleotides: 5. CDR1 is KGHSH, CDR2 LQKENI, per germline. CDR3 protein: CASSPTGGNQPQHF. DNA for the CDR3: TGTGCCAGCTCGCCTACAGGGGGTAATCAGCCCCAGCATTTT. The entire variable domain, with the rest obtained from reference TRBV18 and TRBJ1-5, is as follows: NAGVMQNPRHLVRRRGQEARLRCSPMKGHSHVYWYRQLPEEGLKFMVYLQKENIIDESGMPKERFSAEFPKEGPSILRIQQVVRGDSAAYFCASSPTGGNQPQHFGDGTRLSIL.

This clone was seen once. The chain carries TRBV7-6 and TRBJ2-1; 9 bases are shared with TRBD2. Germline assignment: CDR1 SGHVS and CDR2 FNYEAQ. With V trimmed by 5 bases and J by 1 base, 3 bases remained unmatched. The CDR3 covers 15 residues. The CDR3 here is CASSLSGGSYNEQFF. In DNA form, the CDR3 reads TGTGCCAGCAGCCTTAGCGGGGGTTCCTACAATGAGCAGTTCTTC.

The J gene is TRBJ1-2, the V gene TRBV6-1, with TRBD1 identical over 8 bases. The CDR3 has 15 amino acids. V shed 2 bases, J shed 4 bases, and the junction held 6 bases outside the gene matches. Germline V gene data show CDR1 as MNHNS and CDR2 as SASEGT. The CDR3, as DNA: TGTGCCAGCAGTGAACCGGCAGGGGGCGTCTATGGCTACACCTTC. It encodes CASSEPAGGVYGYTF.

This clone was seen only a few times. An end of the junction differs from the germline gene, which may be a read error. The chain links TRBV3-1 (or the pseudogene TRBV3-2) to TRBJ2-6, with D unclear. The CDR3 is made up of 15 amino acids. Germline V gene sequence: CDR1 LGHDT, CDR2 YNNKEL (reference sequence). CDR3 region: CASRQGVTGANVLTF. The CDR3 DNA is TGTGCCAGCAGACAAGGTGTAACTGGGGCCAACGTCCTGACTTTC.

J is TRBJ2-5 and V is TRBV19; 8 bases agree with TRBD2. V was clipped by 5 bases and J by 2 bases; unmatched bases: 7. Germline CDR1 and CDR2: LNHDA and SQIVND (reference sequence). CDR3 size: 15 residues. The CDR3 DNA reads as TGTGCCAGTAGTGTGTCGGGGGGGAGGCAAGAGACCCAGTACTTC. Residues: CASSVSGGRQETQYF.

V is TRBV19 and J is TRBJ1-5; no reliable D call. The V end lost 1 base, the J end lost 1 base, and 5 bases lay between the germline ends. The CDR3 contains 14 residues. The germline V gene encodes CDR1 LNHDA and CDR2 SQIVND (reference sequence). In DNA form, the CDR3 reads TGTGCCAGTAGTATAGCTAAAAGCAATCAGCCCCAGCATTTT. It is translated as CASSIAKSNQPQHF. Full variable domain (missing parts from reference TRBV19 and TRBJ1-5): DGGITQSPKYLFRKEGQNVTLSCEQNLNHDAMYWYRQDPGQGLRLIYYSQIVNDFQKGDIAEGYSVSREKKESFPLTVTSAQKNPTAFYLCASSIAKSNQPQHFGDGTRLSIL.

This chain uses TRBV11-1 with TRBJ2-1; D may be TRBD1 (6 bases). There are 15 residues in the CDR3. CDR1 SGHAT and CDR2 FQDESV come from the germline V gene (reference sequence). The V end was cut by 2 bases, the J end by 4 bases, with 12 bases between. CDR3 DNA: TGTGCCAGCAGCTTAAATCGGACAGATTACAATGAGCAGTTCTTC. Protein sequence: CASSLNRTDYNEQFF.

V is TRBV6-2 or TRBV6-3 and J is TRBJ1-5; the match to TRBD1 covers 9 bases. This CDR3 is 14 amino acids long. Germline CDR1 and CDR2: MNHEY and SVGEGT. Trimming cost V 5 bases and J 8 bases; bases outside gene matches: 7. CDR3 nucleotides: TGTGCCAGCAGTGCCGGGACAGGGTTGAAGCCCCAGCATTTT. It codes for CASSAGTGLKPQHF.

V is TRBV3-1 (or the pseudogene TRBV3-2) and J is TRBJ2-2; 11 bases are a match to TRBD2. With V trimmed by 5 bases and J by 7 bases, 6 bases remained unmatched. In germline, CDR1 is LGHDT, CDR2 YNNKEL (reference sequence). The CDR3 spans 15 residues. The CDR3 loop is CASSSHLAGGGELFF. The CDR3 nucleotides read TGTGCCAGCAGCTCTCACCTAGCGGGGGGCGGGGAGCTGTTTTTT.